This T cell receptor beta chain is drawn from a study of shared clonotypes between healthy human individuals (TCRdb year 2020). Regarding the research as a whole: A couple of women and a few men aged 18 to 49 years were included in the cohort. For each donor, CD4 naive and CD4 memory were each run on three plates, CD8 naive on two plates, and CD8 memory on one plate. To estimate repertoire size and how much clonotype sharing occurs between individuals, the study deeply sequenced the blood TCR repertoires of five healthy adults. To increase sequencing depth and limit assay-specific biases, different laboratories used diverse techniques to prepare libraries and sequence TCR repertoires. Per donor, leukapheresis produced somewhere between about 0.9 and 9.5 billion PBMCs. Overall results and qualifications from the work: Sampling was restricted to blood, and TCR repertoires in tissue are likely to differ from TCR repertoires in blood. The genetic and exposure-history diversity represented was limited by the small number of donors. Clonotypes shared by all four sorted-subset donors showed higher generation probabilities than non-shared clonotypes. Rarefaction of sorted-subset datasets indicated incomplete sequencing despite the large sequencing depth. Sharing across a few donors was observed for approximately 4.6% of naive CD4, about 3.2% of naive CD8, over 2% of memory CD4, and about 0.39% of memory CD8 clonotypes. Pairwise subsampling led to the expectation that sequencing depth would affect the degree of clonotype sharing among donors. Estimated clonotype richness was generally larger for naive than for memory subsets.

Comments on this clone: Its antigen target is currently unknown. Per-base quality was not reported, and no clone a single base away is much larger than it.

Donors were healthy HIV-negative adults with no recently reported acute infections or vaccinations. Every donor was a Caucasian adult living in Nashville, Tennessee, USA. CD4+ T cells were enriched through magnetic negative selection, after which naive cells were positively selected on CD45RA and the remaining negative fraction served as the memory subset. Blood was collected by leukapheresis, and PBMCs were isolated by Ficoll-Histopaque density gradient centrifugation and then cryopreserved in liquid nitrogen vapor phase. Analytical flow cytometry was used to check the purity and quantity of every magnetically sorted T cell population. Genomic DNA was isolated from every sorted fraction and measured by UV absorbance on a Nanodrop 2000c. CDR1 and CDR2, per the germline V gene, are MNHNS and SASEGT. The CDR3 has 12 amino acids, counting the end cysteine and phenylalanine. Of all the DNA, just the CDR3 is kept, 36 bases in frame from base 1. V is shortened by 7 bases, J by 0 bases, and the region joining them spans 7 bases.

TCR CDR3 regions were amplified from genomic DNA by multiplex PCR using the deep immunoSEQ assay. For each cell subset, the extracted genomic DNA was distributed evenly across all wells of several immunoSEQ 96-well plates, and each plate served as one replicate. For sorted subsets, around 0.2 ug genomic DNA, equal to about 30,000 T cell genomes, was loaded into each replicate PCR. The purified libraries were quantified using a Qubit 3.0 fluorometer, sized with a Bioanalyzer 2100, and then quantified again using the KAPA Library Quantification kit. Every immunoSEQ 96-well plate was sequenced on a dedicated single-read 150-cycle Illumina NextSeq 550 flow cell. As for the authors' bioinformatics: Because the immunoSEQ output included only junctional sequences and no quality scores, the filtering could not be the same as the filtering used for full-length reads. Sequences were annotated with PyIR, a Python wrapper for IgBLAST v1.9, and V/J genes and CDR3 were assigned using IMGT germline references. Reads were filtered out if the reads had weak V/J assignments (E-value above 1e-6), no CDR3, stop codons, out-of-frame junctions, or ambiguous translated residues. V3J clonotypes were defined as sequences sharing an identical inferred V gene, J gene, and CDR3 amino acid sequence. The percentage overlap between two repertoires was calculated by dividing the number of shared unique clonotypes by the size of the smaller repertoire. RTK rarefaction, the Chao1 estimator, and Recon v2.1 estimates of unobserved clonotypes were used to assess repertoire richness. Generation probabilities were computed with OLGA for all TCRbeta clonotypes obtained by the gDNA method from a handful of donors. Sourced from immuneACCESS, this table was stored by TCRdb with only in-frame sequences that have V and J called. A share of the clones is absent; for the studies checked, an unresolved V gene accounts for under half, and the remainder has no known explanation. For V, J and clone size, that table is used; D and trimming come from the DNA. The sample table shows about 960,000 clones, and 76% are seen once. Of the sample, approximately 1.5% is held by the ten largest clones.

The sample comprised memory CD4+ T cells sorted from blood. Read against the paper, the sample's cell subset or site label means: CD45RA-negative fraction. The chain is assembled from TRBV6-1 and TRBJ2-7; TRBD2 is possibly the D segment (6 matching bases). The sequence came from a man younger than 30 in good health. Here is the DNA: TGTGCCAGCATAGCGGACTCCTACGAGCAGTACTTC. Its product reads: CASIADSYEQYF.